The 18 T cell receptor beta chains reported below all come from one sample, sequenced in a study of cytomegalovirus exposure and HLA in healthy donors. PCR used 60 Vbeta primers and 13 Jbeta primers. Generated by immunoSEQ multiplex PCR, the TCRdb table keeps only in-frame clones and is missing some. Of about 140,000 clones in the sample, approximately 70% were seen once. Sequencing used PBMCs. The receptors derive from a woman aged 30 to 39 in good health and CMV-seronegative.

The V gene is TRBV28, the J gene TRBJ2-1, with 8 positions matching TRBD2. The germline V gene encodes CDR1 MDHEN and CDR2 SYDVKM. CDR3 size: 14 residues. J lost 5 bases, V lost 3 bases, and 3 bases had no gene match. As DNA, the CDR3 is TGTGCCAGCAGTTTCGGGGGGGGGCACAATGAGCAGTTCTTC. It encodes CASSFGGGHNEQFF.

The sample holds one count of this clone. The genes are TRBV7-8 and TRBJ2-5, with 12 bases lining up with TRBD2. This CDR3 spans 15 amino acids. Trimming removed 5 bases from V and 7 bases from J; junction bases left unmatched: 8. The germline CDR1 and CDR2 sequences are SGHVS and FQNEAQ. Here the CDR3 reads CASSQTSGSKGTQYF. CDR3 nucleotides: TGTGCCAGCAGCCAGACTAGCGGGAGTAAGGGGACCCAGTACTTC.

The chain combines TRBV2 with TRBJ2-5, with D perhaps TRBD2 (6 bases). The CDR3 spans 12 residues. V lost 4 bases, J lost 4 bases, and 7 bases lay in between. Germline CDR1 and CDR2: SNHLY and FYNNEI. The CDR3 loop is CASSGRGETQYF. The DNA for the CDR3 is TGTGCCAGCAGTGGGCGGGGAGAGACCCAGTACTTC.

The chain employs TRBV7-9 and TRBJ2-3; 7 nucleotides agree with TRBD2. The germline V gene encodes CDR1 SEHNR and CDR2 FQNEAQ (reference sequence). The CDR3 contains 14 residues. Trimming at V came to 11 bases and at J to 0 bases, leaving 8 bases not matched to a gene. The CDR3 sequence is CAANRDYSTDTQYF. The CDR3 DNA follows: TGTGCCGCGAACCGGGACTACAGCACAGATACGCAGTATTTT.

This chain joins TRBV6-6 and TRBJ2-3; the D gene is possibly TRBD2 (6 bases). Germline V CDR1 and CDR2: MNHNY, SVGAGI (reference sequence). With 5 bases removed from V and 3 bases from J, the gap between germline ends came to 15 bases. This CDR3 is 15 amino acids long. The CDR3 sequence is CASSAPSDTTDTQYF. CDR3 in DNA: TGTGCCAGCAGTGCCCCTAGCGATACGACAGATACGCAGTATTTT.

The chain carries TRBV6-1 and TRBJ2-5; D gene uncertain. The germline V gene has CDR1 MNHNS and CDR2 SASEGT. This CDR3 region has 15 residues. The V end was cut by 0 bases, the J end by 5 bases, with 13 bases between. This chain's CDR3 is CASSEAGTGDETQYF. CDR3 bases: TGTGCCAGCAGTGAAGCGGGCACCGGTGATGAGACCCAGTACTTC.

The rearrangement uses TRBV7-2 and TRBJ2-7, with 7 bases fitting TRBD1. Germline loops: CDR1 SGHTA, CDR2 FQGNSA. CDR3 length: 15 residues. V lost 4 bases and J lost 0; bases outside the gene matches: 6. The CDR3 is CASSSDRRFSYEQYF. DNA of the CDR3: TGTGCCAGCAGCTCGGACAGGCGTTTCTCCTACGAGCAGTACTTC. Drawing the rest from reference TRBV7-2 and TRBJ2-7, the complete variable domain is GAGVSQSPSNKVTEKGKDVELRCDPISGHTALYWYRQSLGQGLEFLIYFQGNSAPDKSGLPSDRFSAERTGGSVSTLTIQRTQQEDSAVYLCASSSDRRFSYEQYFGPGTRLTVT.

This clone was recorded a few times. V is TRBV9 and J is TRBJ2-2, with 9 bases fitting TRBD2. V lost 0 bases, J lost 6 bases, and 9 bases stayed unmatched. The germline V gene has CDR1 SGDLS and CDR2 YYNGEE. The CDR3 loop spans 17 amino acids. This CDR3 is CASSVEAGGPFPGELFF. CDR3 nucleotides: TGTGCCAGCAGCGTAGAGGCGGGGGGGCCTTTTCCCGGGGAGCTGTTTTTT.

The chain couples TRBV5-1 to TRBJ2-7, with D tentatively TRBD2 (5 bases). V lost 5 bases to trimming and J lost 2 bases, with 17 bases between them. From germline, CDR1 is SGHRS and CDR2 YFSETQ. The CDR3 has 15 residues. The CDR3 region has the DNA TGCGCCAGCAGTCCGTTAACGGGAACCGCCTACGAGCAGTACTTC. It codes for CASSPLTGTAYEQYF.

The chain is built from TRBV7-3 and TRBJ1-6, with 7 bases lining up with TRBD1. The CDR3 spans 16 residues. Germline V gene sequence: CDR1 SGHTA, CDR2 FQGTGA. J lost 8 bases, V lost 5 bases, and 12 bases had no gene match. The CDR3 region is CASSPVLGRGDSPLHF. CDR3 DNA: TGTGCCAGCAGCCCAGTGTTAGGCAGGGGGGATTCACCCCTCCACTTT. The variable domain in full, with the rest retrieved from reference TRBV7-3 and TRBJ1-6, is GAGVSQTPSNKVTEKGKYVELRCDPISGHTALYWYRQSLGQGPEFLIYFQGTGAADDSGLPNDRFFAVRPEGSVSTLKIQRTERGDSAVYLCASSPVLGRGDSPLHFGNGTRLTVT.

The chain is built from TRBV4-2 and TRBJ2-5; 8 bases agree with TRBD2. V dropped 4 bases and J dropped 5; count of bases not matched to a gene: 9. The CDR3 length is 15 residues. Looked up from germline, CDR1 is LGHNA and CDR2 is YNFKEQ. CDR3 sequence reads: CASSRGIAGSETQYF. In DNA, the CDR3 is TGTGCCAGCAGCCGGGGGATAGCGGGGTCGGAGACCCAGTACTTC.

CDR3 DNA: TGTGCCTGGAGTGTGGGGGCGGGGGCCATTAAACTGTTTTTT. This encodes CAWSVGAGAIKLFF. V usage is TRBV30 and J usage is TRBJ1-4; tentatively, D is TRBD1 (6 bases). The CDR3 covers 14 residues. V gave up 0 bases and J gave up 11 bases, with 16 bases separating them. CDR1 GTSNPN and CDR2 SVGIG come from the germline V gene (reference sequence).

The V call is TRBV7-3, the J call TRBJ2-1; tentatively, D is TRBD1 (6 bases). The CDR3 is 14 residues long. V gave up 0 bases and J gave up 12 bases, with 15 bases separating them. Germline V lookup: CDR1 SGHTA, CDR2 FQGTGA. The CDR3 is CASSLTPGARGQFF. The CDR3 coding sequence is TGTGCCAGCAGCTTAACCCCAGGGGCTCGGGGGCAGTTCTTC.

The rearrangement joins TRBV2 to TRBJ1-5; D is undetermined. Germline lookup yields CDR1 SNHLY and CDR2 FYNNEI. The length of the CDR3 is 14 residues. Trimming pared 4 bases from V and 4 bases from J, leaving 11 bases between. The CDR3 DNA reads TGTGCCAGCAGTGGGCTCGGGGAGAATCAGCCCCAGCATTTT. This sequence encodes CASSGLGENQPQHF.

This chain links TRBV28 with TRBJ2-2; 8 bases map to TRBD1. Trimming removed 5 bases from V and 10 bases from J; junction bases left unmatched: 9. Per germline, CDR1 MDHEN and CDR2 SYDVKM. The CDR3 loop spans 14 amino acids. CDR3 in DNA: TGTGCCAGCAGTATCTCGGGACAGGCCGCGGAGCTGTTTTTT. This encodes CASSISGQAAELFF.

V gene TRBV7-9 combines with J gene TRBJ2-7; D might be TRBD1 (6 bases). The CDR3 is 14 residues long. The germline V gene has CDR1 SEHNR and CDR2 FQNEAQ (reference sequence). Trimming removed 1 base from V and 1 base from J, with 8 bases in between. The CDR3 nucleotides read TGTGCCAGCAGCTTAGGGGACACTTCCTACGAGCAGTACTTC. Amino acid sequence: CASSLGDTSYEQYF.

The table lists this clone with a count of one. Since no conserved phenylalanine or tryptophan closes the CDR3, a read error is the likely cause. No DNA is shown, since the ends of the CDR3 on it are uncertain; the CDR3 is the one TCRdb lists. V and J are TRBV10-2 and TRBJ2-7; whether TRBD1, the table's D call, matches the DNA was not checked. Termini included, the CDR3 measures 8 amino acids. Looked up from germline, CDR1 is WSHSY and CDR2 is SAAADI. The CDR3 is CASSLGAR.

This clone appeared a single time. The chain employs TRBV6-1 and TRBJ2-7; D not certain. The CDR3 contains 12 residues. V gave up 7 bases and J gave up 2 bases, with 9 bases separating them. Germline V lookup: CDR1 MNHNS, CDR2 SASEGT. The DNA of the CDR3 is TGTGCCAGCACCCAACTACCCTACGAGCAGTACTTC. This sequence encodes CASTQLPYEQYF.